This T cell receptor beta chain was observed in a study of cytomegalovirus exposure and HLA in healthy donors. Study conclusions and caveats: Later analysis suggested most CMV-associated TCR beta chains were HLA-restricted. Listed as cytomegalovirus-associated were 164 TCR beta chains. CMV serostatus stood as the only immune exposure information on hand.

The CDR3 loop spans 15 amino acids. Unmatched junction bases numbered 9, after V lost 6 bases and J lost 7 bases. The V gene's germline CDR1 is MDHEN and CDR2 SYDVKM. A remark on this clone: Its antigen is unknown.

Vbeta (60) and Jbeta (13) primers were used in the PCR. Produced via immunoSEQ multiplex PCR; TCRdb's table is partial and in-frame only. This table holds over 150,000 clones, over 65% found once. This sequence was found in a woman aged 40 to 50 in good health and CMV-seropositive. Sequences were obtained from PBMCs. The chain recombines TRBV28 with TRBJ1-1; 12 nucleotides agree with TRBD1. Here the CDR3 reads CASRSPGQGAGEAFF. CDR3 coding DNA: TGTGCCAGCAGGTCCCCGGGACAGGGGGCTGGTGAAGCTTTCTTT. Drawing the rest from reference TRBV28 and TRBJ1-1, the complete variable domain is DVKVTQSSRYLVKRTGEKVFLECVQDMDHENMFWYRQDPGLGLRLIYFSYDVKMKEKGDIPEGYSVSREKKERFSLILESASTNQTSMYLCASRSPGQGAGEAFFGQGTRLTVV.